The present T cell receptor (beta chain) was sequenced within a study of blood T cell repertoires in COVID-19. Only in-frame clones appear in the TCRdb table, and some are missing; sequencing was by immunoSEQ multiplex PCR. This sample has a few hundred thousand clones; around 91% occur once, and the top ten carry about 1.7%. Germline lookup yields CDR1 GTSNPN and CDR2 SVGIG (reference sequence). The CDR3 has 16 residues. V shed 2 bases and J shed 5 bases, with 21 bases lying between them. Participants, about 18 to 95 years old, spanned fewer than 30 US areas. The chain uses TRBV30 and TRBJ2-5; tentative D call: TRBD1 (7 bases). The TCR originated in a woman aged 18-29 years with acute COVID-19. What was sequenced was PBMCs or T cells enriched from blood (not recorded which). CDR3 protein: CAWSSRQGRRGETQYF. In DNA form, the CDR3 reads TGTGCCTGGAGTTCGCGACAGGGACGCCGGGGGGAGACCCAGTACTTC. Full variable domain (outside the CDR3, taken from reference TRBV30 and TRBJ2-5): SQTIHQWPATLVQPVGSPLSLECTVEGTSNPNLYWYRQAAGRGLQLLFYSVGIGQISSEVPQNLSASRPQDRQFILSSKKLLLSDSGFYLCAWSSRQGRRGETQYFGPGTRLLVL.